Following are 26 T cell receptor beta chains from one sample sequenced in a study of cytomegalovirus exposure and HLA in healthy donors. The PCR had 60 Vbeta and 13 Jbeta primers. The protocol was immunoSEQ multiplex PCR, while the TCRdb copy is restricted to in-frame clones and leaves out a portion. The data hold 140,000 to 150,000 clones, with 80% to 85% observed a single time. Sequenced input: PBMCs. The receptors here all came from a woman in her 30s in good health and CMV-seronegative.

CDR3 coding DNA: TGTGCCAGCAGTTTTCAGCTTAGCGGGATTGGGGAGACCCAGTACTTC. This sequence encodes CASSFQLSGIGETQYF. This chain joins TRBV27 and TRBJ2-5, with 8 bases that match TRBD2. Germline values: CDR1 MNHEY, CDR2 SMNVEV (reference sequence). The CDR3 contains 16 residues. With 3 bases clipped from V and 5 bases from J, the junction kept 11 bases outside the gene matches.

The rearrangement uses TRBV5-1 and TRBJ1-2; D unclear. The length of the CDR3 is 16 residues. The germline V and J ends were trimmed by 0 bases and 2 bases, with 14 bases remaining between them. Per the germline V gene, CDR1 is SGHRS and CDR2 is YFSETQ. CDR3 sequence reads: CASSLEWPESNYGYTF. For the CDR3, the DNA is TGCGCCAGCAGCTTGGAATGGCCGGAGTCGAACTATGGCTACACCTTC.

This chain joins TRBV27 and TRBJ1-1; 10 bases fit TRBD1. The CDR3 length is 14 residues. Germline CDR1 MNHEY, CDR2 SMNVEV (reference sequence). The V and J ends lost 6 bases and 4 bases, in that order; junction bases with no gene match: 5. The CDR3 sequence is CASSDRTGGTEAFF. CDR3 DNA sequence: TGTGCCAGCAGCGACCGGACAGGGGGCACTGAAGCTTTCTTT.

The rearrangement joins TRBV10-3 to TRBJ2-5; TRBD1 aligns across 7 bases. The V gene end was trimmed by 5 bases and the J gene end by 2 bases; junction bases not matched to a gene: 2. The length of the CDR3 is 13 residues. Germline V lookup: CDR1 ENHRY, CDR2 SYGVKD. CDR3 in amino acids: CAISPGQQETQYF. Here the CDR3 DNA reads TGTGCCATCAGTCCGGGACAGCAAGAGACCCAGTACTTC.

This chain joins TRBV6-6 and TRBJ2-7, with D maybe TRBD1 (5 bases). CDR3 length: 12 residues. CDR1 and CDR2 from the germline V gene are MNHNY and SVGAGI (reference sequence). Trimming shortened V by 5 bases and J by 4 bases, and 9 bases separated the two germline ends. The CDR3 loop is CASSEQGYEQYF. CDR3 DNA sequence: TGTGCCAGCAGTGAGCAGGGTTACGAGCAGTACTTC.

The V call is TRBV9, the J call TRBJ1-2, with 9 positions matching TRBD1. Germline lookup yields CDR1 SGDLS and CDR2 YYNGEE. The junction had 15 bases not matched to a gene; V was cut back by 3 bases and J by 6 bases. This CDR3 region has 17 residues. The CDR3 DNA is TGTGCCAGCAGCGCCCGACAGGGGGTCGCCCCCCAGGATGGCTACACCTTC. As protein: CASSARQGVAPQDGYTF.

This chain connects TRBV27 to TRBJ2-2; 8 bases match TRBD1. The V and J ends lost 6 bases and 1 base, in that order; junction bases with no gene match: 4. This CDR3 spans 15 amino acids. CDR1 and CDR2 from the germline V gene are MNHEY and SMNVEV (reference sequence). CDR3 DNA: TGTGCCAGCAGAAAAGGGACAGGGAACACCGGGGAGCTGTTTTTT. It codes for CASRKGTGNTGELFF.

This sequence joins TRBV18 and TRBJ1-2, with TRBD1 matching 8 bases. The CDR3 totals 16 residues. Germline-derived CDR1 and CDR2 are KGHSH and LQKENI. J was trimmed by 4 bases and V by 0 bases; bases with no gene match: 7. The CDR3 loop is CASSPPSGGAGYGYTF. In DNA form, the CDR3 reads TGTGCCAGCTCACCACCTTCAGGGGGCGCAGGCTATGGCTACACCTTC.

This CDR3 is CASSGLAGGGSQETQYF. CDR3 nucleotides: TGTGCCAGCAGTGGACTAGCGGGGGGGGGCAGCCAAGAGACCCAGTACTTC. The chain couples TRBV6-1 to TRBJ2-5, with TRBD2 matching 14 bases. V trimming: 4 bases; J trimming: 1 base; junction bases outside the gene matches: 5. The germline V gene has CDR1 MNHNS and CDR2 SASEGT. CDR3 length: 17 amino acids.

V is TRBV4-3 and J is TRBJ1-1, with TRBD1 matching over 7 bases. This CDR3 region has 17 residues. CDR1 and CDR2 from the germline V gene are LGHNA and YSLEER. V lost 3 bases to trimming and J lost 5 bases; unmatched junction nucleotides: 15. The CDR3 DNA is TGCGCCAGCAGCCAGGATACAGGGGCGGTGGGGCTTACTGAAGCTTTCTTT. It is translated as CASSQDTGAVGLTEAFF.

This chain connects TRBV5-6 to TRBJ2-3, with D maybe TRBD1 (7 bases). The germline V gene has CDR1 SGHDT and CDR2 YYEEEE. The CDR3 runs to 15 residues. The V end lost 2 bases, the J end lost 4 bases, and 14 bases lay between the germline ends. The CDR3 here is CASSFGGGIADTQYF. CDR3 nucleotide sequence: TGTGCCAGCAGCTTCGGAGGGGGCATCGCAGATACGCAGTATTTT. The full variable domain, with the rest looked up from reference TRBV5-6 and TRBJ2-3, is DAGVTQSPTHLIKTRGQQVTLRCSPKSGHDTVSWYQQALGQGPQFIFQYYEEEERQRGNFPDRFSGHQFPNYSSELNVNALLLGDSALYLCASSFGGGIADTQYFGPGTRLTVL.

The V gene is TRBV5-4, the J gene TRBJ1-4; TRBD1 aligns across 10 bases. Trimming took 0 bases from V and 5 from J; bases not matched to a gene: 1. The CDR3 contains 15 residues. The V gene's germline CDR1 is SGHNT and CDR2 YYREEE (reference sequence). CDR3: CASSLAGQGNEKLFF. As DNA, the CDR3 is TGTGCCAGCAGCTTGGCGGGACAGGGGAATGAAAAACTGTTTTTT. Full variable domain (missing parts from reference TRBV5-4 and TRBJ1-4): ETGVTQSPTHLIKTRGQQVTLRCSSQSGHNTVSWYQQALGQGPQFIFQYYREEENGRGNFPPRFSGLQFPNYSSELNVNALELDDSALYLCASSLAGQGNEKLFFGSGTQLSVL.

The chain's CDR3 is CASSLTGGDNGELFF. CDR3 sequence (DNA): TGTGCCAGCAGCTTAACAGGGGGCGATAACGGGGAGCTGTTTTTT. The chain is built from TRBV7-9 and TRBJ2-2, with TRBD1 matching 9 bases. Trimming removed 2 bases from V and 7 bases from J; junction bases left unmatched: 5. Per germline, CDR1 SEHNR and CDR2 FQNEAQ (reference sequence). The CDR3 is made up of 15 amino acids.

In this sample, this clone turned up once. This rearrangement joins TRBV29-1 to TRBJ2-7; TRBD1 matches at 8 bases. This CDR3 has 12 residues. Trimming at V came to 3 bases and at J to 6 bases, leaving 4 bases not matched to a gene. Per germline, CDR1 SQVTM and CDR2 ANQGSEA. The CDR3 spells CSVEAGGLEQYF. CDR3 bases: TGCAGCGTTGAGGCAGGGGGCCTCGAGCAGTACTTC.

The genes are TRBV9 and TRBJ2-2; D is possibly TRBD2 (7 bases). The CDR3 loop spans 15 amino acids. Germline V CDR1 and CDR2: SGDLS, YYNGEE. Between the trimmed V and J ends, which lost 0 bases and 5 bases, there was a span of 11 bases. The CDR3 region is CASSVGGGRTGELFF. The CDR3 DNA is TGTGCCAGCAGCGTAGGGGGGGGCAGGACCGGGGAGCTGTTTTTT.

This clone was counted a few times. The J gene is TRBJ2-3, the V gene TRBV5-1; TRBD2 matches 9 bases. The V gene end was trimmed by 1 base and the J gene end by 6 bases; junction bases not matched to a gene: 6. This CDR3 has 15 residues. The germline V gene encodes CDR1 SGHRS and CDR2 YFSETQ. The chain's CDR3 is CASSLSLAGSDTQYF. The CDR3 bases are TGCGCCAGCAGCTTGTCCCTAGCGGGATCGGATACGCAGTATTTT.

This sequence joins TRBV4-2 and TRBJ2-3; D may be TRBD2 (5 bases). Deletions cut 1 base from V and 3 bases from J, with 8 bases between. The CDR3 loop spans 14 amino acids. From germline, CDR1 is LGHNA and CDR2 YNFKEQ. The CDR3: CASSQGGETDTQYF. DNA of the CDR3: TGTGCCAGCAGCCAAGGGGGAGAGACAGATACGCAGTATTTT.

As concerns this clone: The CDR3 end shows no conserved phenylalanine or tryptophan, and so a read error is likely. The DNA is left out, because the CDR3 cannot be placed on it with certainty; the CDR3 is given as TCRdb lists it. V gene TRBV21-1 combines with J gene TRBJ1-1. TRBV21-1 is tagged as a pseudogene. The CDR3 is 9 amino acids long, termini counted. The CDR3 is CASRCGSRV.

The CDR3 region is CASSSLPPSGGRTDTQYF. For the CDR3, the DNA is TGTGCCAGCAGCTCATTACCTCCGTCAGGGGGCAGGACAGATACGCAGTATTTT. The chain has TRBV7-3 and TRBJ2-3, with 8 nucleotides matching TRBD1. Trimming cost V 4 bases and J 3 bases; bases outside gene matches: 15. This CDR3 comprises 18 residues. CDR1 SGHTA and CDR2 FQGTGA come from the germline V gene.

V gene TRBV29-1 combines with J gene TRBJ2-1, with 9 bases matching TRBD2. The length of the CDR3 is 14 residues. Germline-derived CDR1 and CDR2 are SQVTM and ANQGSEA. The trim removed 4 bases at V and 15 bases at J, leaving 16 bases unmatched. CDR3 residues: CSVVLAGGPPVLFF. The CDR3 bases are TGCAGCGTTGTCTTGGCGGGAGGGCCTCCGGTACTGTTCTTC.

The chain uses TRBV10-2 and TRBJ2-6, with D maybe TRBD1 (6 bases). CDR1 WSHSY and CDR2 SAAADI come from the germline V gene. V was trimmed by 7 bases and J by 1 base, leaving 8 bases between them. This CDR3 region has 14 residues. CDR3 nucleotide sequence: TGCGCCAGCAAGCAGGGGTCTGGGGCCAACGTCCTGACTTTC. Encoded protein: CASKQGSGANVLTF.

The rearrangement uses TRBV18 and TRBJ1-5, with D unclear. The germline V gene has CDR1 KGHSH and CDR2 LQKENI. The CDR3 totals 17 residues. Trimming took 4 bases from V and 0 from J, leaving 16 bases between them. The CDR3 DNA is TGTGCCAGCTCACTCGGGTTACGGATTAATAGCAATCAGCCCCAGCATTTT. Amino acids: CASSLGLRINSNQPQHF.

This rearrangement joins TRBV7-9 to TRBJ1-2; 8 positions match TRBD1. CDR1 SEHNR and CDR2 FQNEAQ come from the germline V gene (reference sequence). CDR3 length equals 14 residues. The trim removed 2 bases at V and 2 bases at J, leaving 1 base unmatched. DNA for the CDR3: TGTGCCAGCAGCTTAAGACAGGGGAACTATGGCTACACCTTC. It codes for CASSLRQGNYGYTF.

The chain employs TRBV6-1 and TRBJ1-5; possibly TRBD1 for D (6 bases). The V end was cut by 5 bases, the J end by 5 bases, with 16 bases between. Germline V lookup: CDR1 MNHNS, CDR2 SASEGT. This CDR3 contains 15 residues. CDR3 sequence: CASSKPTGGDQPQHF. The CDR3, as DNA: TGTGCCAGCAGTAAACCGACAGGCGGAGATCAGCCCCAGCATTTT.

The gene calls are TRBV6-6 and TRBJ1-2, with TRBD1 as a possible D gene (6 bases). The CDR3 is 14 residues long. The germline V and J ends were trimmed by 7 bases and 1 base, with 13 bases remaining between them. Looked up from germline, CDR1 is MNHNY and CDR2 is SVGAGI (reference sequence). The CDR3 spells CASTPRRGNYGYTF. In nucleotides, the CDR3 is TGTGCCAGCACCCCCCGCAGGGGTAACTATGGCTACACCTTC.

The rearrangement joins TRBV10-3 to TRBJ2-1; 10 bases fit TRBD1. With 10 bases clipped from V and 6 bases from J, the junction kept 6 bases outside the gene matches. In germline, CDR1 is ENHRY, CDR2 SYGVKD. This CDR3 has 13 residues. The CDR3 loop reads CATSRTGGNEQFF. In nucleotides, the CDR3 is TGTGCCACCTCCCGGACAGGGGGCAATGAGCAGTTCTTC.